The entry below describes one T cell receptor beta chain. Trimming removed 9 bases from V and 2 bases from J; junction bases left unmatched: 10. Germline V gene data show CDR1 as SNHLY and CDR2 as FYNNEI. This CDR3 is 16 amino acids long. Treatment given: oral pan-JAK inhibitor, 5-10 mg twice daily. The sample originates from a study of CD8+ T cells in alopecia areata. Looking at the study overall: Percent of scalp involved defined treated patients' severity scores.

The authors extracted RNA and reverse transcribed it into cDNA as the sequencing template. Sequencing used immunoSEQ multiplex PCR; TCRdb keeps in-frame clones, though not all of them. The sample records about 39,000 clones, 55% to 75% being singletons. The receptor was derived from a human donor with alopecia areata. The sequencing used CD8+ T cells sorted from blood, collected at week 4, from a patient treated with tofacitinib. This chain uses TRBV2 with TRBJ2-3; 11 nucleotides agree with TRBD2. CDR3 nucleotide sequence: TGTGCCAGAAGGGAGGTGACTAGCGGGGACACAGATACGCAGTATTTT. Translated: CARREVTSGDTDTQYF.